Presented here are 16 T cell receptor beta chains from one specimen sequenced in a study of beta chain features in type 1 diabetes. As every portion of the isolated RNA was reverse transcribed, the sequencing read expressed TCRB transcripts. Repertoires were generated with immunoSEQ multiplex PCR, while TCRdb's copy carries only in-frame clones and drops some. The sample has more than 350,000 clones, about an eighth seen once; the top ten hold 0.045% to 0.05%. Sequenced input: naive CD4+ T cells from blood. The receptors here all came from a young woman in good health.

V and J are TRBV7-3 and TRBJ2-6, with D possibly TRBD1 on 5 matching bases. Germline values: CDR1 SGHTA, CDR2 FQGTGA. The CDR3 has 15 amino acids. V was clipped by 5 bases and J by 4 bases, with 12 bases between them. This CDR3 reads CASSLRQSGANVLTF. The CDR3 DNA reads TGTGCCAGCAGCCTACGACAGTCCGGGGCCAACGTCCTGACTTTC.

V usage is TRBV7-2 and J usage is TRBJ2-2; D not resolved. The CDR3 consists of 12 residues. V shed 4 bases and J shed 6 bases, with 6 bases lying between them. Germline V CDR1 and CDR2: SGHTA, FQGNSA. The DNA of the CDR3 is TGTGCCAGCAGCTCTCCCGCCGGGGAGCTGTTTTTT. This translates into CASSSPAGELFF.

This clone was seen only a few times. This rearrangement joins TRBV25-1 to TRBJ1-1; D is uncertain. This CDR3 has 15 amino acids. The V gene's germline CDR1 is MGHDK and CDR2 SYGVNS. V was shortened by 1 base and J by 0 bases, with 9 bases between the two germline ends. The CDR3: CASSESGPMNTEAFF. The CDR3 DNA reads as TGTGCCAGCAGTGAATCTGGGCCAATGAACACTGAAGCTTTCTTT.

The genes are TRBV6-6 and TRBJ2-7; D is perhaps TRBD1 (5 bases). Germline V lookup: CDR1 MNHNY, CDR2 SVGAGI (reference sequence). Trimming pared 6 bases from V and 3 bases from J, leaving 12 bases between. The CDR3 covers 13 residues. The CDR3: CASRQDERYEQYV. The CDR3 coding sequence is TGTGCCAGCAGACAGGACGAACGCTACGAGCAGTACGTC.

This clone was observed a few times. Other DNA sequences in the same sample also yield this CDR3. The chain couples TRBV7-9 to TRBJ2-3, with TRBD2 identical over 8 bases. The V gene end was trimmed by 0 bases and the J gene end by 1 base; junction bases not matched to a gene: 0. The CDR3 is 15 residues long. The germline V gene encodes CDR1 SEHNR and CDR2 FQNEAQ (reference sequence). CDR3: CASSLALAGTDTQYF. For the CDR3, the DNA is TGTGCCAGCAGCTTAGCACTAGCGGGCACAGATACGCAGTATTTT.

The genes are TRBV6-1 and TRBJ2-7, with TRBD1 matching 9 bases. From germline, CDR1 is MNHNS and CDR2 SASEGT. The CDR3 contains 14 residues. J was trimmed by 6 bases and V by 0 bases; bases with no gene match: 3. The CDR3 region has the DNA TGTGCCAGCAGTGAAGCTGGGACAGGGCGCGAGCAGTACGTC. This sequence encodes CASSEAGTGREQYV.

This clone has a handful of counts. The chain couples TRBV5-1 to TRBJ2-4, with D perhaps matching TRBD2 (5 bases). This CDR3 spans 16 amino acids. Trimming shortened V by 0 bases and J by 1 base, and 11 bases separated the two germline ends. CDR1 and CDR2 (germline): SGHRS, YFSETQ. CDR3 residues: CASSLEFRGAKNIQYF. The CDR3 coding sequence is TGCGCCAGCAGCTTGGAATTTCGCGGGGCCAAAAACATTCAGTACTTC.

CDR3: CANPWGKRSYNSPLHF. The CDR3 DNA is TGCGCCAACCCATGGGGGAAGCGCTCCTATAATTCACCCCTCCACTTT. V is TRBV4-1 and J is TRBJ1-6, with D perhaps TRBD1 (5 bases). The CDR3 is 16 amino acids. Trimming removed 10 bases from V and 0 bases from J, with 16 bases in between. Germline assignment: CDR1 MGHRA and CDR2 YSYEKL.

V usage is TRBV25-1 and J usage is TRBJ2-1; D perhaps matches TRBD2 (6 bases). CDR3 length: 16 residues. Germline V gene lookup returns CDR1 MGHDK and CDR2 SYGVNS. V lost 1 base to trimming and J lost 15 bases, with 25 bases between them. CDR3 region: CASSEWVVTWTIRTFF. CDR3 DNA: TGTGCCAGCAGTGAATGGGTTGTGACCTGGACTATTAGAACGTTCTTC.

J is TRBJ2-7 and V is TRBV30; TRBD2 agrees at 8 bases. Trimming at V came to 5 bases and at J to 4 bases, leaving 10 bases not matched to a gene. Germline V gene lookup returns CDR1 GTSNPN and CDR2 SVGIG (reference sequence). The CDR3 runs 14 residues. CDR3 sequence reads: CAWGDSGRAYEQYF. CDR3 sequence (DNA): TGTGCCTGGGGAGACAGCGGGAGAGCATACGAGCAGTACTTC. Using reference TRBV30 and TRBJ2-7 for the parts outside the CDR3, the full variable domain is SQTIHQWPATLVQPVGSPLSLECTVEGTSNPNLYWYRQAAGRGLQLLFYSVGIGQISSEVPQNLSASRPQDRQFILSSKKLLLSDSGFYLCAWGDSGRAYEQYFGPGTRLTVT.

The chain joins TRBV5-1 to TRBJ1-6; possibly TRBD1 for D (5 bases). Trimming removed 0 bases at V and 10 bases at J, with 8 bases between. The CDR3 contains 13 residues. Germline assignment: CDR1 SGHRS and CDR2 YFSETQ. CDR3 region: CASSLAGRSPLHF. CDR3 coding DNA: TGCGCCAGCAGCTTGGCAGGGCGGTCACCCCTCCACTTT. Full variable domain (rest looked up from reference TRBV5-1 and TRBJ1-6): KAGVTQTPRYLIKTRGQQVTLSCSPISGHRSVSWYQQTPGQGLQFLFEYFSETQRNKGNFPGRFSGRQFSNSRSEMNVSTLELGDSALYLCASSLAGRSPLHFGNGTRLTVT.

This clone was observed a few times. The chain joins TRBV28 to TRBJ2-1, with 9 bases aligning to TRBD1. CDR3 length equals 17 residues. The trim removed 4 bases at V and 8 bases at J, leaving 15 bases unmatched. In germline, CDR1 is MDHEN, CDR2 SYDVKM. CDR3 nucleotide sequence: TGTGCCAGCAGTTCCCGATGGGGACAGGGTAAGGTGGATGAGCAGTTCTTC. Its translation: CASSSRWGQGKVDEQFF.

The rearrangement joins TRBV18 to TRBJ2-7, with 12 bases that match TRBD1. Germline assignment: CDR1 KGHSH and CDR2 LQKENI. CDR3 length equals 15 residues. Trimming removed 5 bases from V and 5 bases from J; junction bases left unmatched: 7. CDR3 protein: CASSTGTGGSHEQYV. The CDR3 coding sequence is TGTGCCAGCTCAACCGGGACAGGGGGCTCTCACGAGCAGTACGTC.

The V call is TRBV25-1, the J call TRBJ2-6, with D perhaps TRBD1 (6 bases). CDR3 length: 15 amino acids. Germline V gene lookup returns CDR1 MGHDK and CDR2 SYGVNS. V was cut by 1 base and J by 9 bases, with 13 bases left in between. The CDR3 nucleotides are TGTGCCAGCAGTGAATGGCAGGGGAAGATCAACGTCCTGACTTTC. Translating gives CASSEWQGKINVLTF.

This clone has just a few counts. The V call is TRBV10-3, the J call TRBJ2-7; maybe TRBD2 (5 bases). Trimming removed 2 bases at V and 6 bases at J, with 14 bases between. This CDR3 is built from 14 residues. CDR1 is ENHRY and CDR2 is SYGVKD in the germline V gene. In DNA, the CDR3 is TGTGCCATCAGTGAGCAGGAGAGGGCCCGCGAGCAGTACTTC. Translating gives CAISEQERAREQYF.

Comment on this clone: Other nucleotide sequences from this sample produce the same CDR3. This chain joins TRBV7-2 and TRBJ2-3; D gene ambiguous. Looked up from germline, CDR1 is SGHTA and CDR2 is FQGNSA. CDR3 size: 13 residues. Trimming shortened V by 3 bases and J by 1 base, and 5 bases separated the two germline ends. The DNA for the CDR3 is TGTGCCAGCAGCTTTCGGGGCACAGATACGCAGTATTTT. Its protein is CASSFRGTDTQYF. The complete variable domain, with remaining parts taken from reference TRBV7-2 and TRBJ2-3, reads GAGVSQSPSNKVTEKGKDVELRCDPISGHTALYWYRQSLGQGLEFLIYFQGNSAPDKSGLPSDRFSAERTGGSVSTLTIQRTQQEDSAVYLCASSFRGTDTQYFGPGTRLTVL.